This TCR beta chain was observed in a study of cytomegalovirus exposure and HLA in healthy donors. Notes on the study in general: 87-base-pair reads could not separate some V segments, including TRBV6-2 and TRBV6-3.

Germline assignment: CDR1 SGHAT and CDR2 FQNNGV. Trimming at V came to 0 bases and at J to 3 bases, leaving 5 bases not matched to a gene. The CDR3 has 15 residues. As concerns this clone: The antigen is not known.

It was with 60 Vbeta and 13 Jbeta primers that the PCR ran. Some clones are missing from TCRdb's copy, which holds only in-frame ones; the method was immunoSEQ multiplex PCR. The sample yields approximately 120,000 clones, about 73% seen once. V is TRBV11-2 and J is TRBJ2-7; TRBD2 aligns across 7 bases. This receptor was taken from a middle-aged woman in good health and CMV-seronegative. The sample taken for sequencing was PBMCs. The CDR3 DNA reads TGTGCCAGCAGCTTAGAGGTGGGGGGGATCTACGAGCAGTACTTC. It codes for CASSLEVGGIYEQYF.